This entry lists 30 T cell receptor beta chains sequenced from one sample in a study of blood T cells in healthy people across ages. With a J-beta primer mix and a sample-barcoded 5' primer, a second PCR ran 7 to 11 cycles. TCRdb passed the 5' RACE reads through MiXCR, listing each CDR3 protein once. The table has about 1.4 million distinct CDR3 sequences, 59% seen once; the top ten hold more than 6%. Material for sequencing was blood. These receptors came from a man aged 18 to 29 in good health.

This chain uses TRBV29-1 with TRBJ2-4; TRBD2 matches at 8 bases. From germline, CDR1 is SQVTM and CDR2 ANQGSEA. This CDR3 is built from 12 residues. The junction had 3 bases not matched to a gene; V was cut back by 2 bases and J by 9 bases. The CDR3 spells CSVESGRGIQYF. The CDR3 nucleotides are TGCAGCGTTGAAAGCGGGAGAGGCATTCAGTACTTC.

The rearrangement links TRBV20-1 to TRBJ2-7; D might be TRBD1 (5 bases). Looked up from germline, CDR1 is DFQATT and CDR2 is SNEGSKA (reference sequence). The CDR3 totals 12 residues. CDR3 sequence (DNA): TGCAGCGCGACAGCAACCGTCTACGAGCAGTACTTC. Amino acid sequence: CSATATVYEQYF.

The CDR3 DNA is TGTGCCAGCAACCTAGCGGGGGGGCCGGTAGATACGCAGTATTTT. Translated, it gives CASNLAGGPVDTQYF. The rearrangement links TRBV27 to TRBJ2-3, with 12 nucleotides matching TRBD2. The junction had 7 bases not matched to a gene; V was cut back by 7 bases and J by 5 bases. CDR1 MNHEY and CDR2 SMNVEV come from the germline V gene (reference sequence). The length of the CDR3 is 15 residues.

For the CDR3, the DNA is TGCGCCAGCAGCCAGGATCGCTGGACAAATCAGCCCCAGCATTTT. Translated, it gives CASSQDRWTNQPQHF. This chain joins TRBV4-3 and TRBJ1-5, with D possibly matching TRBD1 (5 bases). Trimming removed 3 bases at V and 4 bases at J, with 13 bases between. In germline, CDR1 is LGHNA, CDR2 YSLEER. The CDR3 sequence is 15 residues long.

The chain recombines TRBV7-8 with TRBJ2-1; weak D call: TRBD1 (6 bases). Germline assignment: CDR1 SGHVS and CDR2 FQNEAQ. The CDR3 has 14 amino acids. Trimming took 1 base from V and 8 from J, leaving 12 bases between them. Written as DNA, the CDR3 is TGTGCCAGCAGCTTAGGGCCAGGGGCGGATGAGCAGTTCTTC. Protein product: CASSLGPGADEQFF.

The rearrangement joins TRBV7-6 to TRBJ2-1; TRBD2 agrees at 7 bases. The germline V gene has CDR1 SGHVS and CDR2 FNYEAQ. This CDR3 has 13 residues. Germline trimming cut 4 bases from V and 10 bases from J; bases unmatched to any gene: 7. The CDR3 loop reads CASSSYGGSEQFF. For the CDR3, the DNA is TGTGCCAGCAGCTCCTACGGCGGGAGCGAGCAGTTCTTC.

The chain combines TRBV19 with TRBJ2-3; unclear D gene. Germline CDR1 reads LNHDA; CDR2 reads SQIVND (reference sequence). There are 15 residues in the CDR3. Trimming removed 3 bases from V and 2 bases from J, with 12 bases in between. The CDR3 nucleotides are TGTGCCAGTAGTATTACCGGACGCTCCACAGATACGCAGTATTTT. Amino acid sequence: CASSITGRSTDTQYF.

This chain connects TRBV12-3 or TRBV12-4 to TRBJ2-2; TRBD2 matches at 12 bases. Trimming at V came to 2 bases and at J to 4 bases, leaving 5 bases not matched to a gene. The CDR3 contains 17 residues. This chain's CDR3 is CASSLPRLAGATGELFF. CDR3 sequence (DNA): TGTGCCAGCAGTTTACCCCGACTAGCGGGGGCCACCGGGGAGCTGTTTTTT.

The sample holds a few counts of this clonotype. The V call is TRBV12-3 or TRBV12-4, the J call TRBJ2-3, with D hard to call. The CDR3 extends over 13 amino acids. Trimming pared 3 bases from V and 6 bases from J, leaving 10 bases between. The CDR3 DNA reads as TGTGCCAGCAGTTTGATCCCTCCCGATACGCAGTATTTT. Its protein product is CASSLIPPDTQYF.

The genes are TRBV29-1 and TRBJ2-1; the match to TRBD2 covers 10 bases. This CDR3 region has 14 residues. Germline CDR1 reads SQVTM; CDR2 reads ANQGSEA. The V segment lost 1 base and the J segment 10 bases; nucleotides outside the gene matches: 7. CDR3 sequence: CSVEGLAGVPEQFF. CDR3 nucleotide sequence: TGCAGCGTTGAAGGCCTAGCGGGAGTACCCGAGCAGTTCTTC.

This clonotype was detected only a few times. The chain combines TRBV11-2 with TRBJ2-7; 7 bases are shared with TRBD1. This CDR3 contains 14 residues. After removal of 1 base from V and 4 bases from J, the junction contained 4 bases not matched to a gene. Germline CDR1 and CDR2: SGHAT and FQNNGV. The CDR3 protein is CASSLADREYEQYF. The CDR3, as DNA: TGTGCCAGCAGCTTAGCTGACAGGGAGTACGAGCAGTACTTC.

The V call is TRBV10-3, the J call TRBJ2-1, with 9 bases lining up with TRBD2. Germline CDR1 reads ENHRY; CDR2 reads SYGVKD. The CDR3 covers 13 residues. The junction had 11 bases not matched to a gene; V was cut back by 11 bases and J by 9 bases. CDR3 protein: CAVKTSGSGEQFF. The CDR3 nucleotides are TGTGCCGTCAAAACTAGCGGGTCAGGTGAGCAGTTCTTC.

The rearrangement joins TRBV7-2 to TRBJ2-1, with a tentative D call TRBD2 (6 bases). Trimming removed 0 bases from V and 5 bases from J, with 14 bases in between. The CDR3 has 16 amino acids. CDR1 is SGHTA and CDR2 is FQGNSA in the germline V gene. CDR3 protein: CASSLAGGIPNNEQFF. CDR3 sequence (DNA): TGTGCCAGCAGCTTAGCAGGCGGGATCCCCAACAATGAGCAGTTCTTC.

This clonotype showed up just a few times. The chain joins TRBV28 to TRBJ2-6, with a tentative D call TRBD1 (6 bases). V was shortened by 4 bases and J by 0 bases, with 13 bases between the two germline ends. Germline CDR1 MDHEN, CDR2 SYDVKM. The length of the CDR3 is 17 residues. In DNA, the CDR3 is TGTGCCAGCAGTTCTGACTACAGGGCCTCTGGGGCCAACGTCCTGACTTTC. This encodes CASSSDYRASGANVLTF.

The sample holds a few counts of this clonotype. V and J are TRBV27 and TRBJ2-4, with D possibly TRBD1 on 5 matching bases. The germline V and J ends were trimmed by 3 bases and 13 bases, with 13 bases remaining between them. The CDR3 runs 12 residues. Germline V gives CDR1 MNHEY, CDR2 SMNVEV (reference sequence). CDR3 bases: TGTGCCAGCAGTTTCGCTCTGGGGCAGCAGTACTTC. Translation: CASSFALGQQYF.

This chain links TRBV6-5 with TRBJ2-3, with a possible D match to TRBD1 (7 bases). V lost 2 bases and J lost 2, with 17 bases in between. The length of the CDR3 is 17 residues. Looked up from germline, CDR1 is MNHEY and CDR2 is SVGAGI. The CDR3 region is CASSYNPGGHPTDTQYF. CDR3 nucleotides: TGTGCCAGCAGTTACAATCCAGGGGGGCACCCCACAGATACGCAGTATTTT.

There are a few counts of this clonotype. CDR3 DNA sequence: TGCAGTGCTAGAGGCCCCCGGCCTAGCGGGGGCCTCTACGTCTCCTACAATGAGCAGTTCTTC. Translating it yields CSARGPRPSGGLYVSYNEQFF. This chain joins TRBV20-1 and TRBJ2-1; 10 bases map to TRBD2. The CDR3 extends over 21 amino acids. The ends lost 1 base at V and 0 bases at J; junction bases unmatched: 18. Per germline, CDR1 DFQATT and CDR2 SNEGSKA (reference sequence).

The genes are TRBV6-1 and TRBJ2-2; tentatively, D is TRBD1 or TRBD2 (5 bases each). V lost 7 bases and J lost 5, with 26 bases in between. Germline V gene sequence: CDR1 MNHNS, CDR2 SASEGT. The CDR3 has 18 amino acids. CDR3 nucleotides: TGTGCCAGCATCAGACGGGCCCCTAGCTGGGGCCAAACCGGGGAGCTGTTTTTT. It translates to CASIRRAPSWGQTGELFF.

The chain links TRBV18 to TRBJ2-1; D ambiguous. Germline lookup yields CDR1 KGHSH and CDR2 LQKENI. The V end was cut by 1 base, the J end by 12 bases, with 13 bases between. The CDR3 runs 13 residues. CDR3 nucleotides: TGTGCCAGCTCACCACTTGAGGATACACGGCAGTTCTTC. Its translation is CASSPLEDTRQFF.

This chain joins TRBV7-6 and TRBJ2-7; tentatively, D is TRBD1 (6 bases). V was shortened by 3 bases and J by 1 base, with 10 bases between the two germline ends. This CDR3 region has 14 residues. Per germline, CDR1 SGHVS and CDR2 FNYEAQ. The CDR3 DNA reads TGTGCCAGCAGCTTCCTCGGGACATCCTACGAGCAGTACTTC. It encodes CASSFLGTSYEQYF.

In DNA form, the CDR3 reads TGCAGCGTTGAAGGAGGGGCGGGGACTGAAGCTTTCTTT. Protein product: CSVEGGAGTEAFF. This sequence joins TRBV29-1 and TRBJ1-1; D perhaps matches TRBD1 (5 bases). V lost 1 base, J lost 5 bases, and 11 bases lay in between. The V gene's germline CDR1 is SQVTM and CDR2 ANQGSEA. The CDR3 extends over 13 amino acids.

About this clonotype itself: Mismatch with germline at one junction end may stem from a read error. The J gene is TRBJ1-2, the V gene TRBV20-1, with D possibly being TRBD1 (6 bases). Per the germline V gene, CDR1 is DFQATT and CDR2 is SNEGSKA (reference sequence). This CDR3 comprises 14 residues. The CDR3 sequence: CSAGDPTGYDGYTF. CDR3 bases: TGCAGTGCTGGAGATCCGACAGGCTACGATGGCTACACCTTC.

The J gene is TRBJ2-7, the V gene TRBV7-2; D call uncertain. The CDR3 has 15 residues. Germline CDR1 SGHTA, CDR2 FQGNSA. The V end lost 8 bases, the J end lost 0 bases, and 17 bases lay between the germline ends. Written as DNA, the CDR3 is TGTGCCAGCTCCGACTTAAGACTTGCCTCCTACGAGCAGTACTTC. Translated, it gives CASSDLRLASYEQYF.

The chain couples TRBV5-1 to TRBJ2-1, with 9 bases lining up with TRBD2. This CDR3 is built from 14 residues. In germline, CDR1 is SGHRS, CDR2 YFSETQ. Losses at the gene ends were 4 bases for V and 5 bases for J; bases not matched to a gene: 4. The CDR3, as DNA: TGCGCCAGCAGCGAACTAGCGGGCCACAATGAGCAGTTCTTC. Translated, it gives CASSELAGHNEQFF.

This chain connects TRBV6-6 to TRBJ2-3; tentatively, D is TRBD1 (5 bases). Germline CDR1 is MNHNY and CDR2 is SVGAGI (reference sequence). V was shortened by 10 bases and J by 0 bases, with 14 bases between the two germline ends. This CDR3 has 14 amino acids. The CDR3: CATRRGPSTDTQYF. The CDR3 DNA reads TGTGCCACCCGAAGGGGCCCTAGCACAGATACGCAGTATTTT.

CDR3 amino acids: CASSGHGTSGNEQFF. The CDR3 region has the DNA TGCGCCAGCAGTGGCCACGGGACTAGCGGCAATGAGCAGTTCTTC. The chain combines TRBV10-1 with TRBJ2-1, with 11 nucleotides matching TRBD2. V shed 4 bases and J 6 bases; nucleotides not matched to a gene: 5. Per the germline V gene, CDR1 is WNHNN and CDR2 is SYGVQD (reference sequence). The CDR3 consists of 15 residues.

This chain joins TRBV20-1 and TRBJ2-7; tentatively, D is TRBD2 (5 bases). The J call may not be correct, given that the DNA end is closer to TRBJ2-5. There are 13 residues in the CDR3. Germline lookup yields CDR1 DFQATT and CDR2 SNEGSKA (reference sequence). The CDR3 DNA reads TGCAGTGCTAGAATTGTGCGAGGGGAGACCCAGTACTTC. This translates into CSARIVRGETQYF.

This rearrangement joins TRBV21-1 to TRBJ2-7. TRBV21-1 corresponds to a pseudogene. The CDR3 runs to 16 residues. The CDR3 DNA reads TGTGCCAGCAGCAAAAATGTCATCGGCGCTCCCTACGAGCAGTACTTC. Protein: CASSKNVIGAPYEQYF.

The V and J genes are TRBV7-2 and TRBJ1-6, with 8 bases that match TRBD1. The CDR3 is made up of 15 amino acids. Germline V gene lookup returns CDR1 SGHTA and CDR2 FQGNSA. The junction had 4 bases not matched to a gene; V was cut back by 2 bases and J by 7 bases. The CDR3 DNA sequence: TGTGCCAGCAGCTTAAGGCAGGGGGCAAATTCACCCCTCCACTTT. As protein: CASSLRQGANSPLHF.

This clonotype was observed a few times. J is TRBJ2-5 and V is TRBV10-3; D gene ambiguous. CDR1 is ENHRY and CDR2 is SYGVKD in the germline V gene. Trimming removed 3 bases at V and 1 base at J, with 9 bases between. CDR3 length: 14 amino acids. The CDR3 coding sequence is TGTGCCATCAGTGAAAGAACCGCCCAAGAGACCCAGTACTTC. It translates to CAISERTAQETQYF.